These 8 T cell receptor beta chains were all obtained from the same sample, sequenced in a study of T cell responses to AZD1222 COVID-19 vaccine. Assay: immunoSEQ multiplex PCR; the TCRdb copy retains only in-frame clones and omits some. The data contain some 120,000 clones, about 89% of them seen just once; the ten biggest clones take up around a tenth. Sequenced here: peripheral blood, sampled 28 days after the second AZD1222 dose. The source of these receptors is an adult who received the AZD1222 COVID-19 vaccine.

The chain links TRBV2 to TRBJ2-1; 9 bases line up with TRBD2. The germline gives CDR1 SNHLY, CDR2 FYNNEI. V lost 3 bases and J lost 7; bases outside the gene matches: 7. The CDR3 runs to 15 residues. CDR3 sequence (DNA): TGTGCCAGCAGTGATCGACTAGCGGCCTCTAATGAGCAGTTCTTC. Translating gives CASSDRLAASNEQFF.

Only one count was recorded for this clone. The same CDR3 is also encoded by other DNA sequences in this sample. The rearrangement joins TRBV7-8 to TRBJ1-2; a weak D match, TRBD1 (5 bases). V was trimmed by 6 bases and J by 0 bases, leaving 8 bases between them. The germline V gene encodes CDR1 SGHVS and CDR2 FQNEAQ. CDR3 length: 13 residues. The CDR3 DNA is TGTGCCAGCAGTCGACAGCCTAACTATGGCTACACCTTC. Encoded protein: CASSRQPNYGYTF.

This clone has only one observation. The genes are TRBV6-2 or TRBV6-3 and TRBJ2-6, with 9 positions matching TRBD1. Germline loops: CDR1 MNHEY, CDR2 SVGEGT. CDR3 length: 15 residues. V dropped 5 bases and J dropped 12; count of bases not matched to a gene: 11. CDR3 DNA: TGTGCCAGCAGTAGAGACTCCGGGACAGGGTGCGTCCTGACTTTC. Amino acids: CASSRDSGTGCVLTF.

The chain is built from TRBV11-2 and TRBJ1-1, with D perhaps matching TRBD1 (6 bases). V lost 6 bases, J lost 6 bases, and 8 bases lay in between. Germline V lookup: CDR1 SGHAT, CDR2 FQNNGV. The CDR3 is made up of 11 amino acids. CDR3 bases: TGTGCCAGCAGAGAGGGGGCTGAAGCTTTCTTT. It specifies CASREGAEAFF. Together with reference TRBV11-2 and TRBJ1-1, the CDR3 gives the full variable domain: EAGVAQSPRYKIIEKRQSVAFWCNPISGHATLYWYQQILGQGPKLLIQFQNNGVVDDSQLPKDRFSAERLKGVDSTLKIQPAKLEDSAVYLCASREGAEAFFGQGTRLTVV.

This chain uses TRBV27 with TRBJ1-6; TRBD1 aligns across 7 bases. The V gene end was trimmed by 5 bases and the J gene end by 4 bases; junction bases not matched to a gene: 5. The CDR3 consists of 15 residues. From germline, CDR1 is MNHEY and CDR2 SMNVEV (reference sequence). The CDR3, as DNA: TGTGCCAGCAGTCCGGGGACAGATTATAATTCACCCCTCCACTTT. Its protein product is CASSPGTDYNSPLHF.

The CDR3 region has the DNA TGTGCCAGCAGCACTAGCGGGATCTCCTACAATGAGCAGTTCTTC. Encoded protein: CASSTSGISYNEQFF. This rearrangement joins TRBV7-9 to TRBJ2-1; TRBD2 matches 10 bases. The V gene's germline CDR1 is SEHNR and CDR2 FQNEAQ (reference sequence). This CDR3 comprises 15 residues. Germline trimming cut 5 bases from V and 0 bases from J; bases unmatched to any gene: 1.

This clone was seen a handful of times. V usage is TRBV2 and J usage is TRBJ1-6; 8 bases are shared with TRBD1. Germline V gene sequence: CDR1 SNHLY, CDR2 FYNNEI. V trimming: 2 bases; J trimming: 6 bases; junction bases outside the gene matches: 3. CDR3 length: 15 amino acids. This chain's CDR3 is CASSERTGFNSPLHF. CDR3 nucleotide sequence: TGTGCCAGCAGTGAACGGACAGGGTTTAATTCACCCCTCCACTTT.

A few counts support this clone. This chain joins TRBV4-1 and TRBJ1-6; no definite D call. Trimming removed 1 base at V and 7 bases at J, with 17 bases between. The V gene's germline CDR1 is MGHRA and CDR2 YSYEKL. There are 17 residues in the CDR3. CDR3 nucleotide sequence: TGCGCCAGCAGCCAAGGGAGAGCCAGCAGATTAAATTCACCCCTCCACTTT. Encoded protein: CASSQGRASRLNSPLHF.